This TCR beta chain was obtained from a study of control samples from healthy donors and cancer patients. Generated by immunoSEQ multiplex PCR, the TCRdb table keeps only in-frame clones and is missing some. The sample includes under 60,000 clones, about 94% of them seen just once. The CDR3 consists of 16 residues. Germline trimming cut 4 bases from V and 2 bases from J; bases unmatched to any gene: 5. CDR1 and CDR2 (germline): ENHRY, SYGVKD. Input material: PBMCs. The sequence was obtained from a woman between 50 and 59 years old with head and neck cancer. The V gene is TRBV10-3, the J gene TRBJ2-7; 13 positions match TRBD2. The CDR3 nucleotides read TGTGCCATCAGTGGACCGGGACTAGCGGGGACCTACGAGCAGTACTTC. Its translation: CAISGPGLAGTYEQYF.